A selection of T cell receptor beta chains follows, all from one sample in a study of cytomegalovirus exposure and HLA in healthy donors. Assay used: immunoSEQ multiplex PCR; TCRdb lists only in-frame clones, some missing. The sample lists around 150,000 clones; 60% to 75% were seen once. Sequenced sample: PBMCs. The source of these receptors is a woman between 50 and 59 years old in good health and CMV-seropositive. Both conserved end residues are part of each CDR3. A D gene is named only where the DNA matches it firmly. A clone size is listed for some rows: how often the clone was seen (once, few, many), or a class if it is expanded.

J,D,V,size,CDR3,DNA
TRBJ1-1,TRBD1,TRBV5-1,once,CASGGTGKTEAFF,TGCGCCAGCGGCGGGACAGGGAAGACTGAAGCTTTCTTT
TRBJ1-5,TRBD1,TRBV2,-,CASTENIGGGQPQHF,TGTGCCAGCACAGAGAACATAGGGGGCGGTCAGCCCCAGCATTTT
TRBJ2-5,TRBD2,TRBV6-4,-,CASSDSGGARPVSGTQYF,TGTGCCAGCAGTGACTCCGGGGGGGCCAGGCCGGTTTCGGGGACCCAGTACTTC
TRBJ1-1,TRBD1,TRBV2,-,CASKPQGQGNTEAFF,TGTGCCAGCAAACCCCAGGGACAGGGAAACACTGAAGCTTTCTTT
TRBJ2-7,-,TRBV2,-,CASSERGLFSYEQYF,TGTGCCAGCAGTGAAAGGGGGTTATTCTCCTACGAGCAGTACTTC
TRBJ2-2,TRBD2,TRBV2,once,CASRGGAGELFF,TGTGCCAGCAGGGGGGGGGCCGGGGAGCTGTTTTTT
TRBJ1-1,TRBD1,TRBV2,-,CASSGNRGTEAFF,TGTGCCAGCAGTGGAAACAGGGGCACTGAAGCTTTCTTT
TRBJ1-1,-,TRBV29-1,-,CSGGRDFTEAFF,TGCAGCGGTGGTCGGGATTTCACTGAAGCTTTTTTT
TRBJ1-5,-,TRBV6-5,-,CASSYRQYSNQPQHF,TGTGCCAGCAGCTACCGACAGTATAGCAATCAGCCCCAGCATTTT
TRBJ1-1,TRBD1,TRBV5-4,-,CASSFRGSAEAFF,TGTGCCAGCAGTTTCAGGGGGTCCGCTGAAGCTTTCTTT
TRBJ2-7,-,TRBV2,-,CASSYTEYEQYF,TGTGCCAGCAGTTATACTGAGTACGAGCAGTACTTC
TRBJ2-2,-,TRBV5-1,-,CASSSGTKNTGELFF,TGCGCCAGCAGCTCCGGGACAAAGAACACCGGGGAGCTGTTTTTT
TRBJ1-1,-,TRBV11-3,few,CASSYGENTEAFF,TGTGCCAGCAGCTACGGGGAGAACACTGAAGCTTTCTTT
TRBJ1-1,TRBD1,TRBV15,-,CATSAGQGALGAFF,TGTGCCACCAGCGCCGGACAGGGGGCCCTCGGAGCTTTCTTT
TRBJ2-3,-,TRBV20-1,-,CSAKLGGAQYF,TGCAGTGCTAAACTAGGGGGTGCGCAGTATTTT
TRBJ2-2,-,TRBV5-4,-,CASSPQGTGELFF,TGTGCCAGCAGCCCCCAGGGGACCGGGGAGCTGTTTTTT
TRBJ2-3,TRBD2,TRBV5-1,-,CASSSGLAGGYTDTQYF,TGCGCCAGCAGCTCCGGACTAGCGGGGGGGTACACAGATACGCAGTATTTT
TRBJ1-1,-,TRBV9,-,CASSVDVGGTEAFF,TGTGCCAGCAGCGTAGATGTAGGAGGCACTGAAGCTTTCTTT
TRBJ2-5,TRBD2,TRBV7-9,-,CASSLYGGRETQYF,TGTGCCAGCAGCTTGTACGGGGGGAGGGAGACCCAGTACTTC
TRBJ2-7,TRBD1,TRBV5-1,-,CASSSGQGTEQYF,TGCGCCAGCTCCTCGGGACAGGGAACCGAGCAGTACTTC
TRBJ2-3,-,TRBV5-1,few,CASSLSGRGQDTQYF,TGCGCCAGCAGCTTATCAGGTCGAGGGCAAGATACGCAGTATTTT
TRBJ1-1,-,TRBV5-1,-,CASRQGEVNTEAFF,TGCGCCAGCAGACAGGGTGAGGTGAACACTGAAGCTTTCTTT
TRBJ1-1,-,TRBV6-1,few,CASSTGSNTEAFF,TGTGCCAGCAGTACGGGGTCGAACACTGAAGCTTTCTTT
TRBJ2-1,-,TRBV5-4,-,CASSWESGNEQFF,TGTGCCAGCAGCTGGGAATCGGGGAATGAGCAGTTCTTC
TRBJ2-2,TRBD1,TRBV5-6,-,CASIKTGENTGELFF,TGTGCCAGCATTAAGACAGGGGAGAACACCGGGGAGCTGTTTTTT
TRBJ2-7,-,TRBV6-5,-,CASSYSTELIYEQYF,TGTGCCAGCAGTTACTCGACAGAGCTGATCTACGAGCAGTACTTC